What follows is one T cell receptor (beta chain) and its context. No antigen is known for it. The record originates from a study of T cell responses to AZD1222 COVID-19 vaccine. Assay used: immunoSEQ multiplex PCR; TCRdb lists only in-frame clones, some missing. Here the sample spans some 100,000 clones, under 90% being singletons. CDR1 and CDR2 from the germline V gene are SGHVS and FNYEAQ. The length of the CDR3 is 15 residues. With 5 bases removed from V and 8 bases from J, the gap between germline ends came to 21 bases. Study outcomes and limitations: Females made up more of the donors, who were largely white British, and clonal diversity may have come out too low. Baseline serology detected seropositivity in only a handful of AZD1222 recipients.

The chain uses TRBV7-6 and TRBJ1-2, with D possibly matching TRBD1 (6 bases). The specimen comprised peripheral blood, sampled on day 0 of AZD1222 vaccination. This clonotype originated in an adult in good health. This CDR3 reads CASSHLQYRAGGYTF. The CDR3 nucleotides are TGTGCCAGCAGCCATCTCCAATACAGGGCGGGAGGCTACACCTTC. Filled out from reference TRBV7-6 and TRBJ1-2, the complete variable domain reads GAGVSQSPRYKVTKRGQDVALRCDPISGHVSLYWYRQALGQGPEFLTYFNYEAQQDKSGLPNDRFSAERPEGSISTLTIQRTEQRDSAMYRCASSHLQYRAGGYTFGSGTRLTVV.